This T cell receptor (beta chain) was sequenced during a study of cytomegalovirus exposure and HLA in healthy donors (dated by TCRdb to about 2017). Background for the entire study: An earlier analysis of 587 of the donors reported about 280 Gb of sequence data and approximately 120 million unique TCR beta sequences obtained from about 179 million T cells. A later genetic analysis took genome-wide SNP genotypes for about 55% of the roughly 700 donors and used that subset as a discovery cohort. To predict cytomegalovirus infection status, the study brought together high-throughput TCR immunosequencing, statistical association of individual TCRs with disease status, and machine learning. About 5 DR-DQ haplotypes were handled as single units for association and clustering, since linkage in the cohort was strong. In a later analysis, previously published TCR beta repertoires from 550 to 750 donors were re-analyzed and high-resolution HLA genotyping was added so that TCR occurrence patterns could be studied. Rather than drawing on any new phenotypic data, the later analysis identified candidate immune exposures from TCR beta sequences and the way those sequences occurred across donors. In an earlier analysis of around 540 of the donors, high-throughput TCR beta sequencing was used to judge whether each TCR beta V gene segment behaved as functional or pseudogenic. The T cell repertoires of under 750 subjects were profiled by immunosequencing and related to cytomegalovirus serostatus. Of the approximately 400 genotyped donors, approximately 83% fell in the genetic ancestry cluster associated with self-reported Caucasian donors. Donor age, sex, ethnicity and CMV serostatus were compiled together with the repertoire data. All discovery cohort repertoires had been generated using a single sequencing platform. Along with the roughly 670-subject first cohort, a separate validation cohort of over a hundred different subjects was used. Among about 370 genotyped donors of the cohort, an average of approximately 240,000 unique TCR beta nucleotide sequences was sequenced per donor, of which 15% to 20% were non-productive. HLA typing covered class I and class II loci at four-digit resolution. Typing coverage differed by locus: A, B, C, DRB1 and DQB1 were typed in about 620-640 donors, DQA1 in roughly 500, DPA1 in roughly 590, and DPB1 in just under 480. An early release that covered fewer than 800 HLA-typed donors contained approximately 290 gigabases of sequencing data and tens of millions of unique TCR sequences. The study aimed to test whether signatures of past pathogen exposure could be identified by cataloging public T cell receptors.

Paper-wide results and their limitations: Immune exposure information for the cohort was limited to CMV serostatus. According to a later genetic analysis, donors in an Asian-associated ancestry cluster had fewer N-insertions in productive TCRs than the roughly 660-donor mean. In vitro tests confirmed that a few of the cytomegalovirus-associated TCR beta chains recognize cytomegalovirus antigens. A further reported finding was that TCR beta sequences accurately predicted the HLA-A and HLA-B alleles for most subjects in the first cohort. The earlier analysis of around 600 of the donors excluded some 15 rarely observed V segments, including chromosome 9 orphons, because counts were too low. Correlated functional status among segregating V segments might be attributable to linkage disequilibrium, but an unknown experimental factor could not be ruled out. In an earlier analysis of 587 of the donors, most TCR beta V segments appeared in productive rearrangements about 87% or about 30% of the time, broadly matching IMGT annotations. The sequencing pipeline was judged likely to have produced a cluster of highly shared sequence variants as a technical artifact. The study gave a list of around 170 TCR beta chains associated with cytomegalovirus. A later genetic analysis associated a missense DCLRE1C variant with V-gene and J-gene trimming of TCR beta chains, and an independent cohort replicated the association. It was suggested by the authors that the approach could potentially be generalized to other disease states and immunological phenotypes. This cohort had only TCR beta chains sequenced, and the lack of alpha or paired-chain data limited which features could be detected. When HLA alleles, especially DR and DQ, strongly co-occurred, TCR associations were difficult to assign to individual alleles. The presence/absence analyses assumed that sequencing depth was roughly uniform across donors, and that assumption may not be true. Some IMGT-functional V segments, including TRBV6-2 and TRBV6-3, could not be told apart with the 87-base-pair reads, so those segments were excluded. A later analysis associated about 18,000 TCR beta sequences with specific HLA alleles at a false discovery rate of 0.05. A later analysis reported that several top co-occurrence clusters appeared linked to parvovirus B19, influenza, CMV and Epstein-Barr virus. Because HLA typing was missing for some donors at each locus, association tests included only the typed subset. Across donors, most TCR sequences were observed very rarely, whereas some public TCRs were present in many individuals. The classifier was reported to diagnose cytomegalovirus status with high specificity and sensitivity in both the original and validation cohorts. In a later analysis, most CMV-associated TCR beta chains were found to appear HLA-restricted, with HLA associations seemingly driven largely by CMV exposure. In a later analysis, HLA-associated TCR beta chains were found to be more clonally expanded and to have lower generation probabilities than equally common non-associated chains. According to a later analysis, TCR association rates differed among HLA loci, with DRB1 alleles showing the most associated TCRs and HLA-C alleles showing the fewest.

The junction shows trimming of 1 base on V and 0 bases on J, and the gene matches do not reach 0 bases of it. The CDR3 spans 14 residues, from the cysteine through the phenylalanine. The entry retains the CDR3 DNA only, 42 bases that are in frame from base 1. CDR1 and CDR2 are read off the germline V gene as MNHNS and SASEGT. Library prep was done by the immunoSEQ multiplex PCR assay. The multiplex PCR relied on a mix of 60 forward primers for TCR Vbeta segments and 13 reverse primers for TCR Jbeta segments. A multiplex PCR assay on genomic DNA amplified the CDR3 region of rearranged TCR beta genes. The Illumina HiSeq System was used to sequence the amplified TCR beta libraries as 87-base-pair reads. Per the source publication's procedure: A later analysis tallied 75 million to 95 million unique TCR beta chains across the 650 to 750 repertoires, and about 10 million of those chains were shared by two or more donors. A nearest-neighbor algorithm error-corrected the raw reads and collapsed the reads into unique sequences, merging closely related sequences to remove PCR and sequencing errors. V, D and J gene segments were assigned by aligning CDR3 sequences to IMGT reference sequences. For a sequence to be retained, at least a six-nucleotide match to both a V gene segment and a J gene segment was required. Rearrangements were classified as productive when the CDR3 lacked stop codons and remained in frame with V and J, and all other rearrangements were classified as non-productive. CDR3 was defined according to IMGT convention as the region running from the second conserved V-encoded cysteine to the conserved J-encoded phenylalanine. The earlier analysis of more than 450 of the donors excluded sequences that lacked an unambiguous match to a single V gene segment. In an earlier analysis of some 590 of the donors, a V segment was called functional when productive rearrangements were above 56.7%, and segregating when the standard deviation between donors exceeded 5%. A statistical classification framework was built to diagnose cytomegalovirus status from the catalog of TCR beta chain sequences. In a later analysis, TCR nucleotide sequences were compared against IMGT/GENE-DB human TR gene sequences so that V and J genes could be assigned. In a later analysis, CDR3 sequences and most-parsimonious VDJ recombination scenarios were assigned using the TCRdist pipeline. In a later analysis, each TCR beta chain was defined by its CDR3 amino acid sequence together with its V-gene family, and reads lacking a unique V-gene family were excluded. As a way to deal with suspected cross-contamination and a sequencing artifact, a later analysis dropped roughly 620 nucleotide sequences that were highly shared and had low generation probability. A later analysis calculated a clonal expansion index for each public chain from normalized within-repertoire ranks of inferred template counts. In a later analysis, generation probabilities were computed using a VDJ recombination model fitted to out-of-frame rearrangements, and the results were checked against IGoR. Hypergeometric tests were used in a later analysis to score TCR-TCR, TCR-HLA and TCR-CMV co-occurrence, with a repertoire-size bias correction applied to the TCR pairs. False discovery rates were estimated in a later analysis by permuting HLA or CMV assignments 20 times. In a later analysis, co-occurring TCRs were grouped with DBSCAN, and TCRdist sequence similarity was added when clustering was performed within HLA-allele-positive subsets. Repertoires with fewer than 30,000 or more than 120,000 public chains, plus five repertoires with anomalous nucleotide sharing, were excluded from co-occurrence clustering. The source is immuneACCESS, and TCRdb retained only in-frame sequences with V and J called. Part of the clones is not carried over; for the studies checked, unresolved V genes explain less than half of this, and the remainder is unexplained. That table supplies the V and J calls and clone size; D and trimming were determined from the DNA. The sample table lists about 170,000 clones, under 80% of them with a count of one. Together, the top ten hold around 2.9% of the sample.

In total, around 600 healthy bone marrow donors made up the cohort. At the time of sampling, every cohort member was nominally healthy, though immune exposures that went unrecorded were likely present. The donor tested CMV seronegative and was one of the 352 seronegative cohort members. Every donor gave a peripheral blood sample, and the peripheral blood mononuclear cells from that sample were used for TCR beta sequencing. The Qiagen DNeasy Blood Extraction Kit was used to extract genomic DNA from the blood cell samples. With respect to this clone: Its antigen specificity is not known. No base qualities exist here, and no much larger clone lies one base off it.

Sequencing used PBMCs. The V and J segments used are TRBV6-1 and TRBJ2-7; 7 nucleotides in the junction match TRBD1. This clonotype was sampled from a man aged 35 to 55 in good health and CMV-seronegative. CDR3 protein: CASSEGDSSYEQYF. The DNA is as follows: TGTGCCAGCAGTGAAGGGGACAGCTCCTACGAGCAGTACTTC.